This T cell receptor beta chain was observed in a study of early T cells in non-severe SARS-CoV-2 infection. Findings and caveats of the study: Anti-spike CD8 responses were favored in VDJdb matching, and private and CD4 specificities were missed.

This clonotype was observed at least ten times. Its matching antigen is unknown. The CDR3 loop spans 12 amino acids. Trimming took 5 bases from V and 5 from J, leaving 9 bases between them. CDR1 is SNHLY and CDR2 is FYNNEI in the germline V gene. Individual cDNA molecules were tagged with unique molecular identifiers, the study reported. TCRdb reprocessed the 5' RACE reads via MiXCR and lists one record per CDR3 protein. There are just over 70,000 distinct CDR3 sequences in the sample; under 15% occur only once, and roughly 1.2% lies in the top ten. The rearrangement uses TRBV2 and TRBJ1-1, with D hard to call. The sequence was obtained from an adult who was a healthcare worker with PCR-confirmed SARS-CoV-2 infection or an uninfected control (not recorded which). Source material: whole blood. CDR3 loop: CASSTQVTEAFF. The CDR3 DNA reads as TGTGCCAGCAGTACCCAGGTTACTGAAGCTTTCTTT.